The rows below give T cell receptor beta chains drawn from one sample of a study of HIV-infected patients and healthy controls. From the 5' RACE reads, TCRdb called clonotypes with MiXCR, one entry per CDR3 protein. This sample yields roughly 20,000 distinct CDR3 sequences, of which about 9.4% are seen a single time; about 3% belongs to the top ten. Source material: blood. The source of these receptors is an adult in good health. Each CDR3 is given with its conserved first and last residue. The order of the fields is CDR3 protein, D gene, V gene, J gene. A D gene is named only where the DNA matches it firmly.

CASSLVAGSYEQYF,-,TRBV12-3/TRBV12-4,TRBJ2-7
CASSSEGSRYEQYF,-,TRBV12-3/TRBV12-4,TRBJ2-7
CASIPTRDSLNQPQHF,TRBD1,TRBV6-6,TRBJ1-5
CASSQGAGPTDTQYF,TRBD2,TRBV3-1,TRBJ2-3
CSVHGTTEQFF,TRBD2,TRBV29-1,TRBJ2-1
CASSSGSLGETQYF,-,TRBV12-3/TRBV12-4,TRBJ2-5
CASRGPASGYGDEQFF,TRBD2,TRBV3-1,TRBJ2-1
CASSWGRINTGELFF,-,TRBV12-3/TRBV12-4,TRBJ2-2
CASSAGRAPTDTQYF,-,TRBV6-4,TRBJ2-3
CAWRQREDTGELFF,TRBD2,TRBV30,TRBJ2-2
CAWGYRGEFF,TRBD1,TRBV30,TRBJ2-1
CASSSQGGLSNQPQHF,TRBD1,TRBV2,TRBJ1-5
CASSSYQETQYF,-,TRBV7-2,TRBJ2-5
CAWSVFEGGYTF,-,TRBV30,TRBJ1-2
CASSMAGQGAAYEQYF,TRBD1,TRBV19,TRBJ2-7
CASSQDRDSGANVLTF,-,TRBV3-1,TRBJ2-6
CASSSEGAGGNTIYF,TRBD1,TRBV28,TRBJ1-3